This T cell receptor beta chain comes out of a study of CD8+CD57+ T cells in acquired aplastic anemia. V dropped 4 bases and J dropped 4; count of bases not matched to a gene: 7. Per the germline V gene, CDR1 is SGHRS and CDR2 is YFSETQ. This CDR3 is built from 16 residues. This clonotype has ten or more counts. Its target is not known. Study conclusions and caveats: The study identified 25 to 30 CD8+ CDR3 sequences shared by patients and controls. Significance was not reached for CD8+ Simpson's diversity between patients and controls.

Selection for sequencing was limited to patients who had shown CD8+CD57+ cell expansion by flow cytometry. TCR beta VDJ combinations and CDR3 sequences were profiled from genomic DNA. One entry per CDR3 protein results from TCRdb running MiXCR on the reads. In the table there are about 180,000 distinct CDR3 sequences, more than 45% of which are singletons. The specimen sequenced was sorted CD4+, CD8+, or CD8+CD57+ T cells (not recorded which) from PBMCs. This chain uses TRBV5-1 with TRBJ2-5; 13 bases fit TRBD2. The TCR originated in a human donor with aplastic anemia. CDR3: CASSPELAGGGETQYF. In DNA, the CDR3 is TGCGCCAGCAGCCCCGAACTAGCGGGGGGGGGAGAGACCCAGTACTTC. Full variable domain (missing parts from reference TRBV5-1 and TRBJ2-5): KAGVTQTPRYLIKTRGQQVTLSCSPISGHRSVSWYQQTPGQGLQFLFEYFSETQRNKGNFPGRFSGRQFSNSRSEMNVSTLELGDSALYLCASSPELAGGGETQYFGPGTRLLVL.